The rows below give T cell receptor beta chains drawn from one sample of a study of blood T cell repertoires in COVID-19. TCRdb's table, derived via immunoSEQ multiplex PCR, lists solely in-frame clones and lacks some. The sample lists tens of thousands of clones, approximately 89% occurring once. The sequenced sample was peripheral blood. All receptors derive from a human donor in a cohort sampled during active COVID-19. Both conserved end residues are part of each CDR3. The order of the fields is CDR3 length, D gene, J gene, clone size, V gene, CDR3 DNA, CDR3 protein. A D gene is named only where the DNA matches it firmly. Only some rows state a clone size, as once, few, many or a class for expanded clones.

len: 14
d_gene: TRBD1
j_gene: TRBJ1-2
abundance: .
v_gene: TRBV3-1/TRBV3-2
CDR3nt: TGTGCCAGCAGCCGATCCGACAGGGTGCATGGCTACACCTTC
CDR3aa: CASSRSDRVHGYTF

len: 13
d_gene: .
j_gene: TRBJ1-1
abundance: .
v_gene: TRBV19
CDR3nt: TGTGCCAGTAGTATGGATCTCCAGGGGGAAGCTTTCTTT
CDR3aa: CASSMDLQGEAFF

len: 12
d_gene: .
j_gene: TRBJ1-3
abundance: .
v_gene: TRBV29-1
CDR3nt: TGCAGCGTGTGGACAGCAGGAAACACCATATATTTT
CDR3aa: CSVWTAGNTIYF

len: 14
d_gene: TRBD2
j_gene: TRBJ2-3
abundance: once
v_gene: TRBV28
CDR3nt: TGTGCCAGCTCCCCCCCGGGAGGGGCAGATACGCAGTATTTT
CDR3aa: CASSPPGGADTQYF

len: 14
d_gene: TRBD2
j_gene: TRBJ2-1
abundance: .
v_gene: TRBV9
CDR3nt: TGTGCCAGCAGCGCGGCTAGCGGGTACAATGAGCAGTTCTTC
CDR3aa: CASSAASGYNEQFF

len: 12
d_gene: .
j_gene: TRBJ2-7
abundance: .
v_gene: TRBV29-1
CDR3nt: TGCAGCGTTGGGCAGGGCTATTACGAGCAGTACTTC
CDR3aa: CSVGQGYYEQYF

len: 14
d_gene: .
j_gene: TRBJ1-2
abundance: .
v_gene: TRBV20-1
CDR3nt: TGCAGTGCTAGTCGTGTCGGTACTAACTATGGCTACACCTTC
CDR3aa: CSASRVGTNYGYTF

len: 14
d_gene: .
j_gene: TRBJ2-5
abundance: .
v_gene: TRBV7-2
CDR3nt: TGTGCCAGCAGCTCCCCGGACCCCGGGGGGACCCAGTACTTC
CDR3aa: CASSSPDPGGTQYF

len: 15
d_gene: TRBD2
j_gene: TRBJ2-3
abundance: .
v_gene: TRBV5-1
CDR3nt: TGCGCCAGCAGCTCGGCTAGCGGAGGGCGAGATACGCAGTATTTT
CDR3aa: CASSSASGGRDTQYF

len: 15
d_gene: TRBD2
j_gene: TRBJ2-3
abundance: .
v_gene: TRBV19
CDR3nt: TGTGCCAGTAGTATCTCTAGCGGGAGTTTAGGTACGCAGTATTTT
CDR3aa: CASSISSGSLGTQYF

len: 16
d_gene: .
j_gene: TRBJ1-3
abundance: .
v_gene: TRBV28
CDR3nt: TGTGCCAGCAGTTTCCCGGGGGGCAGACGTGGAAACACCATATATTTT
CDR3aa: CASSFPGGRRGNTIYF

len: 12
d_gene: .
j_gene: TRBJ2-2
abundance: .
v_gene: TRBV7-3
CDR3nt: TGTGCCAGCAGCTTACGGTTGGGGGAGCTGTTTTTT
CDR3aa: CASSLRLGELFF

len: 14
d_gene: TRBD1
j_gene: TRBJ2-5
abundance: once
v_gene: TRBV6-5
CDR3nt: TGTGCCAGCGTCAAGCCAGGGGGTGGTGAGACCCAGTACTTC
CDR3aa: CASVKPGGGETQYF

len: 16
d_gene: .
j_gene: TRBJ2-3
abundance: .
v_gene: TRBV11-2
CDR3nt: TGTGCCAGCACCCCTTACGGGGGATGGACCACAGATACGCAGTATTTT
CDR3aa: CASTPYGGWTTDTQYF

len: 15
d_gene: TRBD1
j_gene: TRBJ1-2
abundance: .
v_gene: TRBV9
CDR3nt: TGTGCCAGCAGCCCTCAGGGGGACAGGTCTCGAGGCTACACCTTC
CDR3aa: CASSPQGDRSRGYTF

len: 16
d_gene: TRBD2
j_gene: TRBJ2-5
abundance: .
v_gene: TRBV5-5
CDR3nt: TGTGCCAGCAGCTTGGTTGCGGGGGAGATCCAAGAGACCCAGTACTTC
CDR3aa: CASSLVAGEIQETQYF

len: 16
d_gene: TRBD1
j_gene: TRBJ2-7
abundance: .
v_gene: TRBV25-1
CDR3nt: TGTGCCAGCAGTGCCCACACGGGGACAGGATCCTACGAGCAGTACTTC
CDR3aa: CASSAHTGTGSYEQYF

len: 14
d_gene: .
j_gene: TRBJ1-1
abundance: .
v_gene: TRBV5-1
CDR3nt: TGCGCCAGCAGCCCCCTGGGGGGGCCCACTGAAGCTTTCTTT
CDR3aa: CASSPLGGPTEAFF

len: 15
d_gene: TRBD2
j_gene: TRBJ2-1
abundance: .
v_gene: TRBV6-5
CDR3nt: TGTGCCAGCAGCCCCGGACTAGCGGCATACAATGAGCAGTTCTTC
CDR3aa: CASSPGLAAYNEQFF

len: 15
d_gene: TRBD1
j_gene: TRBJ1-3
abundance: .
v_gene: TRBV5-1
CDR3nt: TGCGCCAGCAGCTTGGACAGGGGGGTTGGAAACACCATATATTTT
CDR3aa: CASSLDRGVGNTIYF

len: 13
d_gene: .
j_gene: TRBJ2-7
abundance: .
v_gene: TRBV27
CDR3nt: TGTGCCAGCAGCCGCTTCGGGACCTACGAGCAGTACTTC
CDR3aa: CASSRFGTYEQYF

len: 17
d_gene: TRBD2
j_gene: TRBJ2-2
abundance: .
v_gene: TRBV6-2/TRBV6-3
CDR3nt: TGTGCCAGCAGTCCCCGGCCGGGAACGGGGGGGCCCGGGGAGCTGTTTTTT
CDR3aa: CASSPRPGTGGPGELFF

len: 15
d_gene: .
j_gene: TRBJ2-7
abundance: .
v_gene: TRBV5-6
CDR3nt: TGTGCCAGCAGCTTGGCCTCAGGTCCGGCATACGAGCAGTACTTC
CDR3aa: CASSLASGPAYEQYF

len: 21
d_gene: TRBD1
j_gene: TRBJ1-5
abundance: .
v_gene: TRBV3-1/TRBV3-2
CDR3nt: TGTGCCAGCAGCCAAGATTGGAACGGACAGGGGAAGGATGGTATTCATCAGCCCCAGCATTTT
CDR3aa: CASSQDWNGQGKDGIHQPQHF

len: 14
d_gene: TRBD1
j_gene: TRBJ1-1
abundance: .
v_gene: TRBV27
CDR3nt: TGTGCCAGCAGTACCACAGGGGTATACACTGAAGCTTTCTTT
CDR3aa: CASSTTGVYTEAFF

len: 18
d_gene: TRBD1
j_gene: TRBJ1-1
abundance: .
v_gene: TRBV18
CDR3nt: TGTGCCAGCTCACCAGTAGGAGTAGGAGGGGGCCTGAACACTGAAGCTTTCTTT
CDR3aa: CASSPVGVGGGLNTEAFF

len: 11
d_gene: .
j_gene: TRBJ1-2
abundance: .
v_gene: TRBV20-1
CDR3nt: TGCAGTGCTGACAGATTCTATGGCTACACCTTC
CDR3aa: CSADRFYGYTF

len: 14
d_gene: .
j_gene: TRBJ1-5
abundance: .
v_gene: TRBV12-5
CDR3nt: TGTGCTAGTGGTAGGGGGATTGGCAATCAGCCCCAGCATTTT
CDR3aa: CASGRGIGNQPQHF

len: 14
d_gene: .
j_gene: TRBJ2-7
abundance: .
v_gene: TRBV27
CDR3nt: TGTGCCAGCAGTTTAAGGGGGACCTCCTACGAGCAGTACTTC
CDR3aa: CASSLRGTSYEQYF

len: 14
d_gene: .
j_gene: TRBJ2-2
abundance: .
v_gene: TRBV7-9
CDR3nt: TGTGCCAGCAGCTTACGGGGATCCACCGGGGAGCTGTTTTTT
CDR3aa: CASSLRGSTGELFF

len: 19
d_gene: TRBD2
j_gene: TRBJ2-2
abundance: .
v_gene: TRBV9
CDR3nt: TGTGCCAGCAGCGCCACGGGACTAGCGGGGGGGCCGAACACCGGGGAGCTGTTTTTT
CDR3aa: CASSATGLAGGPNTGELFF

len: 17
d_gene: TRBD2
j_gene: TRBJ2-1
abundance: .
v_gene: TRBV9
CDR3nt: TGTGCCAGCAGCGCCCAGTCGTGGGCTAGCGGGGGCAATGAGCAGTTCTTC
CDR3aa: CASSAQSWASGGNEQFF

len: 17
d_gene: TRBD2
j_gene: TRBJ2-2
abundance: .
v_gene: TRBV7-6
CDR3nt: TGTGCCAGCAGCAATTCCAAGACTAGCGGGCATTCCGGGGAGCTGTTTTTT
CDR3aa: CASSNSKTSGHSGELFF

len: 16
d_gene: TRBD1
j_gene: TRBJ2-1
abundance: few
v_gene: TRBV6-6
CDR3nt: TGTGCCAGCAGTTACTCGGGGCAGGGGGTCAAGAATGAGCAGTTCTTC
CDR3aa: CASSYSGQGVKNEQFF

len: 11
d_gene: .
j_gene: TRBJ1-1
abundance: .
v_gene: TRBV20-1
CDR3nt: TGCAGTGCTAGAGGGGCGACGGGGGCTTTCTTT
CDR3aa: CSARGATGAFF

len: 15
d_gene: TRBD1
j_gene: TRBJ1-1
abundance: .
v_gene: TRBV28
CDR3nt: TGTGCCAGCAGTTTTGCAGACAGGGCGGGGACTGAAGCTTTCTTT
CDR3aa: CASSFADRAGTEAFF

len: 14
d_gene: .
j_gene: TRBJ2-2
abundance: .
v_gene: TRBV7-8
CDR3nt: TGTGCCAGCAGCTTATACCCGGAGCCCGGGGAGCTGTTTTTT
CDR3aa: CASSLYPEPGELFF

len: 17
d_gene: TRBD2
j_gene: TRBJ2-3
abundance: .
v_gene: TRBV18
CDR3nt: TGTGCCAGCACTCCCTCGGGTCTAGCGGGGGGAACAGATACGCAGTATTTT
CDR3aa: CASTPSGLAGGTDTQYF

len: 15
d_gene: TRBD1
j_gene: TRBJ1-1
abundance: .
v_gene: TRBV6-5
CDR3nt: TGTGCCAGCGGAAAGGACAGGGGACCTAACACTGAAGCTTTCTTT
CDR3aa: CASGKDRGPNTEAFF

len: 16
d_gene: TRBD2
j_gene: TRBJ2-3
abundance: .
v_gene: TRBV2
CDR3nt: TGTGCCAGCAGACTCAGACTAGCGGGGCTCACAGATACGCAGTATTTT
CDR3aa: CASRLRLAGLTDTQYF

len: 13
d_gene: .
j_gene: TRBJ1-5
abundance: few
v_gene: TRBV6-2/TRBV6-3
CDR3nt: TGTGCCAGCAGTTTCGGGGGGAATCAGCCCCAGCATTTT
CDR3aa: CASSFGGNQPQHF

len: 14
d_gene: TRBD1
j_gene: TRBJ1-1
abundance: .
v_gene: TRBV6-2/TRBV6-3
CDR3nt: TGTGCCAGCAGCAGTCGGGACAGGGGTTCTGAAGCTTTCTTT
CDR3aa: CASSSRDRGSEAFF